This T cell receptor (beta chain) was recorded in a study of cytomegalovirus exposure and HLA in healthy donors. Concerning this clone itself: The antigen is undetermined.

Notes on the study in general: Several V segments, TRBV6-2 and TRBV6-3 among them, could not be told apart and were dropped. Under in vitro conditions, a few CMV-associated chains were confirmed as specific for CMV antigens.

Primers for the PCR totalled 60 Vbeta and 13 Jbeta. Profiled with immunoSEQ multiplex PCR; TCRdb holds only in-frame clones, not every one. The sample consists of around 100,000 clones, more than 80% of them appearing once. V lost 9 bases and J 11 bases, leaving 15 bases between the germline ends. The germline gives CDR1 SEHNR, CDR2 FQNEAQ (reference sequence). The CDR3 has 11 residues. Sequencing was carried out using PBMCs. This TCR was sampled from a man aged 25 to 45 in good health and CMV-seronegative. This chain links TRBV7-9 with TRBJ2-3, with D perhaps TRBD2 (5 bases). The CDR3 here is CASGRAGGQYF. The CDR3 bases are TGTGCCAGTGGGCGGGCTGGTGGGCAGTATTTT. Complete variable domain (other parts from reference TRBV7-9 and TRBJ2-3): DTGVSQNPRHKITKRGQNVTFRCDPISEHNRLYWYRQTLGQGPEFLTYFQNEAQLEKSRLLSDRFSAERPKGSFSTLEIQRTEQGDSAMYLCASGRAGGQYFGPGTRLTVL.